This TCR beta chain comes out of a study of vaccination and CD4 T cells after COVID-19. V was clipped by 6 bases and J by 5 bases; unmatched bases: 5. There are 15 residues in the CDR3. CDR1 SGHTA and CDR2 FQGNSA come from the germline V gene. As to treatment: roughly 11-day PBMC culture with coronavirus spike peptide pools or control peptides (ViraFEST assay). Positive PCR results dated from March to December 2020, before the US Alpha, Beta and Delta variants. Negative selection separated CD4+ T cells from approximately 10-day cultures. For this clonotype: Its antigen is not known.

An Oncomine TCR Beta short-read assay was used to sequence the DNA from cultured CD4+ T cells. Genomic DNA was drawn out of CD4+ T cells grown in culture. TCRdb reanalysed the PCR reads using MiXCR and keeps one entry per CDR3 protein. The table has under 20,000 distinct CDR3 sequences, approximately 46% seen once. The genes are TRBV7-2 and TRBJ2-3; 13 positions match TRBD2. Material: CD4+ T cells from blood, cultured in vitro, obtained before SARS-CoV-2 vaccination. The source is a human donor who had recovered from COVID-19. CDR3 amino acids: CASSLTSGRLDTQYF. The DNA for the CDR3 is TGTGCCAGCAGTTTGACTAGCGGGAGGTTAGATACGCAGTATTTT.